This TCR beta chain emerged from a study of cytomegalovirus exposure and HLA in healthy donors. Overall study: It was reported in a later analysis that the same platform had been used for the 120 validation repertoires as for the 550 to 700 first-cohort repertoires.

The donors were in the roughly 120-subject validation cohort, distinct from the approximately 730-subject first cohort. Germline V gene sequence: CDR1 LNHNV, CDR2 YYDKDF (reference sequence). This CDR3 has 15 amino acids. V lost 6 bases and J lost 4, with 16 bases in between. TCRdb's table, derived via immunoSEQ multiplex PCR, lists solely in-frame clones and lacks some. This table has about 330,000 clones, 70% to 90% appearing once. The receptor was isolated from a young woman in good health and CMV-seronegative. This chain uses TRBV15 with TRBJ1-3; no reliable D call. Material for sequencing was PBMCs. CDR3 nucleotide sequence: TGTGCCACCAGTCCCGACCCTAGCCCAGGAAACACCATATATTTT. Its translation is CATSPDPSPGNTIYF.